This T cell receptor (beta chain) was recovered during a study of OX40 agonist ivuxolimab in advanced cancers. Whole-study context: Every 2 weeks, patients got intravenous ivuxolimab at one of six dose levels (0.01-10 mg/kg).

The study's findings and limits: Mean expanded clone counts were higher in CD8+ than CD4+ T cells. Circulating CD4+ and CD8+ T cells showed clonal expansion by week 6 at 0.1 to 3.0 mg/kg.

There are 15 residues in the CDR3. Germline V CDR1 and CDR2: SEHNR, FQNEAQ (reference sequence). V was shortened by 2 bases and J by 9 bases, with 14 bases between the two germline ends. Using immunoSEQ multiplex PCR, the repertoire was profiled, and TCRdb retains in-frame clones only, with some absent. The table lists about 78,000 clones, 70% to 85% of them singletons. As for this clone: The antigen is unknown.

The source material was CD4+ or CD8+ T cells sorted from blood, sampled in a trial of the OX40 agonist ivuxolimab. The TCR comes from an adult with an advanced solid tumor such as melanoma, head and neck, liver or kidney cancer. The chain joins TRBV7-9 to TRBJ1-6, with D perhaps TRBD1 (6 bases). The CDR3 bases are TGTGCCAGCAGCTTATTGGGGGCAGGCCTTTCACCCCTCCACTTT. As protein: CASSLLGAGLSPLHF.